This T cell receptor (beta chain) was documented in a study of blood T cell repertoires in COVID-19. Only in-frame clones appear in the TCRdb table, and some are missing; sequencing was by immunoSEQ multiplex PCR. The repertoire consists of more than 300,000 clones, with 85% to 95% occurring once and the leading ten covering roughly 3.9%. The V gene's germline CDR1 is SGHTA and CDR2 FQGTGA. J gave up 7 bases and V 0 bases, and 3 bases lay outside the gene matches. This CDR3 contains 13 residues. The TCR originated in a woman under 40 who had been exposed to COVID-19. Sample: PBMCs or T cells enriched from blood (not recorded which). The rearrangement links TRBV7-3 to TRBJ2-7, with 7 bases fitting TRBD2. The CDR3: CASSLTGGGEQYF. Written as DNA, the CDR3 is TGTGCCAGCAGCTTAACCGGGGGAGGGGAGCAGTACTTC.